This T cell receptor beta chain was documented in a study of blood T cell repertoires in COVID-19. Study overall: The origin of the acute and convalescent COVID-19 samples was the United States, Italy and Spain. From T cells, B-cell-depleted T cells, or PBMCs came the material, which was cDNA or gDNA.

The CDR3 totals 13 residues. Trimming cost V 3 bases and J 3 bases, with 8 bases left between them. From germline, CDR1 is SGHAT and CDR2 FQNNGV. How the authors handled the data: Reference gene primer amplification gave estimated nucleated cell counts. TCRdb's table, derived via immunoSEQ multiplex PCR, lists solely in-frame clones and lacks some. The V and J calls and clone size come from that table; D and trimming were worked out from the DNA. This table holds some 74,000 clones, roughly four fifths found once. This receptor was identified in an elderly man with acute or convalescent COVID-19. Sequencing input: peripheral blood. V is TRBV11-2 and J is TRBJ2-5; D is possibly TRBD2 (5 bases). CDR3 protein: CASSFSEKETQYF. CDR3 in DNA: TGTGCCAGCAGCTTTAGCGAGAAAGAGACCCAGTACTTC.